The 25 T cell receptor beta chains presented below share a single source sample, sequenced in a study of T cell responses to AZD1222 COVID-19 vaccine listed by TCRdb under 2021. According to the study, the label for this sample's time point signals: baseline before first vaccination. Receptors were amplified or captured by the immunoSEQ multiplex PCR assay. TCRdb re-hosts the immuneACCESS table, in-frame sequences only. Its copies lack some clones; in the studies checked, an unresolved V gene accounts for under half of them, and the cause for the rest is not known. For this sample there are some 120,000 clones; around 82% appear just once. Approximately 10% of the sample rests with the top ten. The input for sequencing was peripheral blood, taken on day 0 of AZD1222 vaccination. The receptors originated from an adult in good health.

The V and J genes are TRBV20-1 and TRBJ2-7; TRBD1 aligns across 7 bases. The CDR3 has 15 amino acids. Looked up from germline, CDR1 is DFQATT and CDR2 is SNEGSKA (reference sequence). V lost 3 bases to trimming and J lost 3 bases; unmatched junction nucleotides: 11. CDR3 nucleotides: TGCAGTGCTAGTGATTCCGGAGCAGGGGGCTACGAGCAGTACTTC. Its translation is CSASDSGAGGYEQYF.

The gene calls are TRBV5-1 and TRBJ2-1; TRBD2 matches at 11 bases. Germline trimming cut 6 bases from V and 6 bases from J; bases unmatched to any gene: 5. The CDR3 is 14 amino acids. Germline CDR1 reads SGHRS; CDR2 reads YFSETQ. The CDR3 loop is CASTGLAGVNEQFF. For the CDR3, the DNA is TGCGCCAGCACTGGACTAGCGGGCGTCAATGAGCAGTTCTTC.

This clone was counted a single time. The chain recombines TRBV15 with TRBJ2-5, with D possibly being TRBD1 (5 bases). V gave up 0 bases and J gave up 2 bases, with 7 bases separating them. This CDR3 is 14 amino acids long. The germline CDR1 and CDR2 sequences are LNHNV and YYDKDF (reference sequence). CDR3 amino acids: CATSRDRGQETQYF. The CDR3 bases are TGTGCCACCAGCAGAGATAGGGGACAAGAGACCCAGTACTTC.

This sequence joins TRBV7-2 and TRBJ2-2, with TRBD2 matching over 15 bases. After removal of 5 bases from V and 5 bases from J, the junction contained 12 bases not matched to a gene. Germline loops: CDR1 SGHTA, CDR2 FQGNSA. The CDR3 contains 19 residues. The CDR3 protein is CASSPLGLAGGPGTGELFF. As DNA, the CDR3 is TGTGCCAGCAGCCCTCTAGGACTAGCGGGAGGGCCAGGGACCGGGGAGCTGTTTTTT.

The chain carries TRBV11-2 and TRBJ1-2; the match to TRBD1 covers 7 bases. V gave up 7 bases and J gave up 8 bases; unmatched junction bases: 19. The germline V gene encodes CDR1 SGHAT and CDR2 FQNNGV. This CDR3 spans 16 amino acids. The CDR3 sequence: CASTMAGGGPFFGYTF. The CDR3 bases are TGTGCCAGCACCATGGCCGGAGGGGGCCCCTTTTTCGGCTACACCTTC.

V and J are TRBV11-3 and TRBJ1-5; D remains unclear. Germline CDR1 is SGHNT and CDR2 is YENEEA. The CDR3 extends over 14 amino acids. Between the trimmed V and J ends, which lost 6 bases and 0 bases, there was a span of 9 bases. The CDR3 is CASSLDGSNQPQHF. The CDR3, as DNA: TGTGCCAGCAGTCTTGACGGTAGCAATCAGCCCCAGCATTTT.

This clone was recorded only once. The CDR3 here is CASSLQYGYTF. In nucleotides, the CDR3 is TGTGCCAGCAGTTTGCAGTATGGCTACACCTTC. The rearrangement links TRBV28 to TRBJ1-2; D call uncertain. This CDR3 spans 11 amino acids. Trimming shortened V by 3 bases and J by 5 bases, and 4 bases separated the two germline ends. CDR1 and CDR2 from the germline V gene are MDHEN and SYDVKM.

The CDR3, as DNA: TGCAGCGTTGAAGATCTCTATGAAGCTTTCTTT. It specifies CSVEDLYEAFF. The gene calls are TRBV29-1 and TRBJ1-1; no clear D gene. Germline CDR1 and CDR2: SQVTM and ANQGSEA. The CDR3 is made up of 11 amino acids. V lost 0 bases and J lost 7, with 6 bases in between. The whole variable domain, filled in from reference TRBV29-1 and TRBJ1-1, reads SAVISQKPSRDICQRGTSLTIQCQVDSQVTMMFWYRQQPGQSLTLIATANQGSEATYESGFVIDKFPISRPNLTFSTLTVSNMSPEDSSIYLCSVEDLYEAFFGQGTRLTVV.

This chain joins TRBV6-1 and TRBJ1-1, with D possibly matching TRBD1 (5 bases). Germline V gene lookup returns CDR1 MNHNS and CDR2 SASEGT. V was cut by 2 bases and J by 7 bases, with 11 bases left in between. This CDR3 comprises 13 residues. The DNA of the CDR3 is TGTGCCAGCAGTGAATTATCGAGGGGTGAAGCTTTCTTT. This codes for CASSELSRGEAFF.

The chain joins TRBV6-2 or TRBV6-3 to TRBJ1-1; 7 bases agree with TRBD1. Germline loops: CDR1 MNHEY, CDR2 SVGEGT. The J segment lost 5 bases and the V segment lost 4 bases, leaving 10 bases of the junction unmatched. This CDR3 is 15 amino acids long. For the CDR3, the DNA is TGTGCCAGCAGTTCCCGACAGGGAGCCGGTACTGAAGCTTTCTTT. The encoded protein is CASSSRQGAGTEAFF.

This clone was detected only once. The chain links TRBV3-1 (or the pseudogene TRBV3-2) to TRBJ2-7, with no clear D. Looked up from germline, CDR1 is LGHDT and CDR2 is YNNKEL (reference sequence). The CDR3 has 11 amino acids. Trimming left V 5 bases short and J 5 bases short, with 7 bases between. The CDR3 nucleotides read TGTGCCAGCAGCTCTCAGGACGAGCAGTACTTC. It is translated as CASSSQDEQYF.

With respect to this clone: The identical CDR3 is also encoded by other nucleotide sequences in the sample. V is TRBV12-3 or TRBV12-4 and J is TRBJ1-1; D is unresolved. The CDR3 is 12 amino acids. With 3 bases removed from V and 0 bases from J, the gap between germline ends came to 2 bases. CDR3 loop: CASSLLNTEAFF. As DNA, the CDR3 is TGTGCCAGCAGTTTGCTGAACACTGAAGCTTTCTTT.

The chain combines TRBV28 with TRBJ1-2; maybe TRBD1 (6 bases). The CDR3 spans 12 residues. V dropped 1 base and J dropped 14 bases, with 14 bases sitting between them. Germline loops: CDR1 MDHEN, CDR2 SYDVKM. CDR3 loop: CASSLLLSGETF. CDR3 nucleotides: TGTGCCAGCAGTTTATTACTTTCAGGGGAGACCTTC.

The chain couples TRBV18 to TRBJ2-5; tentatively, D is TRBD1 or TRBD2 (5 bases each). The germline V gene encodes CDR1 KGHSH and CDR2 LQKENI. The CDR3 consists of 12 residues. The V and J ends lost 6 bases and 5 bases respectively, with 10 bases between them. CDR3 protein: CASSLRDETQYF. CDR3 coding DNA: TGTGCCAGCTCCCTCAGGGACGAGACCCAGTACTTC.

This sequence joins TRBV7-2 and TRBJ2-2; D is possibly TRBD1 (6 bases). The V end lost 4 bases, the J end lost 2 bases, and 11 bases lay between the germline ends. CDR1 and CDR2 from the germline V gene are SGHTA and FQGNSA. This CDR3 is 15 amino acids long. The CDR3 loop reads CASSWKQGNTGELFF. The CDR3 DNA reads as TGTGCCAGCAGCTGGAAACAGGGCAACACCGGGGAGCTGTTTTTT.

The J gene is TRBJ2-1, the V gene TRBV28; 7 bases match TRBD1. The length of the CDR3 is 15 residues. V shed 6 bases, J shed 3 bases, and the junction held 8 bases outside the gene matches. Germline assignment: CDR1 MDHEN and CDR2 SYDVKM. This chain's CDR3 is CASRQQGLYYNEQFF. The CDR3 DNA follows: TGTGCCAGCAGGCAACAGGGGCTTTACTACAATGAGCAGTTCTTC.

This clone was counted a few times. The chain couples TRBV7-2 to TRBJ1-3, with a weak D call TRBD1 (5 bases). The V end was cut by 4 bases, the J end by 2 bases, with 9 bases between. CDR1 SGHTA and CDR2 FQGNSA come from the germline V gene. This CDR3 spans 14 amino acids. CDR3 coding DNA: TGTGCCAGCAGCTCGGGGCGTACTGGAAACACCATATATTTT. This encodes CASSSGRTGNTIYF.

CDR3 loop: CAWSITAGNSPLHF. The CDR3 region has the DNA TGTGCCTGGAGTATTACGGCGGGGAATTCACCCCTCCACTTT. V usage is TRBV30 and J usage is TRBJ1-6; D not certain. The CDR3 has 14 residues. CDR1 is GTSNPN and CDR2 is SVGIG in the germline V gene (reference sequence). The germline V and J ends were trimmed by 2 bases and 7 bases, with 12 bases remaining between them.

The CDR3 DNA reads TGTGCCAGCAGCCGAGGGTTGGCCGGGGAGCTGTTTTTT. Translated: CASSRGLAGELFF. The rearrangement links TRBV3-1 (or the pseudogene TRBV3-2) to TRBJ2-2; the D gene is possibly TRBD2 (5 bases). Germline V gene sequence: CDR1 LGHDT, CDR2 YNNKEL (reference sequence). This CDR3 is 13 amino acids long. V gave up 4 bases and J gave up 6 bases, with 9 bases separating them.

This clone was recorded a few times. Other DNA sequences in the same sample also yield this CDR3. The V and J genes are TRBV5-6 and TRBJ2-7, with unresolved D. Germline-derived CDR1 and CDR2 are SGHDT and YYEEEE. V dropped 0 bases and J dropped 4 bases, with 2 bases sitting between them. The CDR3 length is 11 residues. CDR3 region: CASSLGYEQYF. The CDR3 bases are TGTGCCAGCAGCTTGGGTTACGAGCAGTACTTC.

V is TRBV7-3 and J is TRBJ2-6; D may match TRBD1 or TRBD2 (6 bases each). Germline CDR1 SGHTA, CDR2 FQGTGA. Trimming took 5 bases from V and 2 from J, leaving 13 bases between them. This CDR3 comprises 16 residues. CDR3 loop: CASSLEGGAGANVLTF. DNA of the CDR3: TGTGCCAGCAGCCTCGAGGGGGGAGCTGGGGCCAACGTCCTGACTTTC.

J is TRBJ2-2 and V is TRBV5-1; TRBD1 aligns across 7 bases. CDR3 size: 14 residues. Germline assignment: CDR1 SGHRS and CDR2 YFSETQ. The V and J ends lost 3 bases and 3 bases, in that order; junction bases with no gene match: 2. The CDR3 DNA sequence: TGCGCCAGCAGCTACGGGACAGACACCGGGGAGCTGTTTTTT. Its protein product is CASSYGTDTGELFF.

This chain joins TRBV6-2 or TRBV6-3 and TRBJ2-7; D not resolved. This CDR3 has 14 residues. Trimming shortened V by 5 bases and J by 0 bases, and 11 bases separated the two germline ends. Looked up from germline, CDR1 is MNHEY and CDR2 is SVGEGT. CDR3 sequence reads: CASSDLRPSYEQYF. CDR3 coding DNA: TGTGCCAGCAGTGACCTTAGGCCCTCCTACGAGCAGTACTTC.

The chain employs TRBV13 and TRBJ1-2; D not certain. The CDR3 has 13 amino acids. Germline values: CDR1 PRHDT, CDR2 FYEKMQ (reference sequence). V was pared by 4 bases and J by 3 bases, with 9 bases between. The CDR3 reads CASSSYWDYGYTF. CDR3 DNA: TGTGCCAGCAGCTCGTATTGGGACTATGGCTACACCTTC. The whole variable domain, remainder taken from reference TRBV13 and TRBJ1-2, is AAGVIQSPRHLIKEKRETATLKCYPIPRHDTVYWYQQGPGQDPQFLISFYEKMQSDKGSIPDRFSAQQFSDYHSELNMSSLELGDSALYFCASSSYWDYGYTFGSGTRLTVV.

The genes are TRBV10-3 and TRBJ1-1; unclear D gene. CDR3 size: 12 residues. Germline V CDR1 and CDR2: ENHRY, SYGVKD. Trimming removed 2 bases from V and 7 bases from J, with 8 bases in between. The DNA of the CDR3 is TGTGCCATCAGTGAGAGGGCCGGTGAAGCTTTCTTT. It is translated as CAISERAGEAFF.